The clone carrying this T cell receptor beta chain appeared a few times. Antigen specificity is unknown. The sample comes from a study of T cell repertoires in cytomegalovirus infection. Study in general: In the study, CMV epitopes included recently identified HLA-C-restricted and well-studied HLA-B-restricted ones. CMV infection together with matching HLA type was indicated by public TCR beta signatures. Findings of the study overall: People with CMV and the relevant HLA were identified by cumulative public TCR beta family frequency.

Trimming took 5 bases from V and 7 from J; bases not matched to a gene: 8. Germline CDR1 is LGHNA and CDR2 is YNFKEQ. The CDR3 loop spans 14 amino acids. TCRdb reanalysed the reads using MiXCR and keeps one entry per CDR3 protein. The sample lists 640,000 or so distinct CDR3 sequences; around 31% were seen once. The material was cultured PBMCs, obtained from culture after CMV antigen stimulation. The chain links TRBV4-2 to TRBJ2-1; 7 bases are a match to TRBD1. The receptor was derived from a human donor in good health (CMV status not recorded). Some clones in this sample may be carry-over from other donors' samples. This CDR3 is CASSYRTGMNEQFF. CDR3 DNA sequence: TGTGCCAGCAGCTATCGGACAGGCATGAATGAGCAGTTCTTC.